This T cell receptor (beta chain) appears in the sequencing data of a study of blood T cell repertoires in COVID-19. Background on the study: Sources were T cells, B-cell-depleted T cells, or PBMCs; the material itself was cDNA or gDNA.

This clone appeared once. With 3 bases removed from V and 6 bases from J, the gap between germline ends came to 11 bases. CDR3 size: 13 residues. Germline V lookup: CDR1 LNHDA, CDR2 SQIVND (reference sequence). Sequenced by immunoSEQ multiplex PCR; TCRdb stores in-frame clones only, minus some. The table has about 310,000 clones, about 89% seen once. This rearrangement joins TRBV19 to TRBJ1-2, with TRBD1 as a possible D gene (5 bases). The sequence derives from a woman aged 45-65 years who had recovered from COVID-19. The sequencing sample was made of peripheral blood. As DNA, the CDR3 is TGTGCCAGTAGTATGGCCGACAGCCATGGCTACACCTTC. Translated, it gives CASSMADSHGYTF.